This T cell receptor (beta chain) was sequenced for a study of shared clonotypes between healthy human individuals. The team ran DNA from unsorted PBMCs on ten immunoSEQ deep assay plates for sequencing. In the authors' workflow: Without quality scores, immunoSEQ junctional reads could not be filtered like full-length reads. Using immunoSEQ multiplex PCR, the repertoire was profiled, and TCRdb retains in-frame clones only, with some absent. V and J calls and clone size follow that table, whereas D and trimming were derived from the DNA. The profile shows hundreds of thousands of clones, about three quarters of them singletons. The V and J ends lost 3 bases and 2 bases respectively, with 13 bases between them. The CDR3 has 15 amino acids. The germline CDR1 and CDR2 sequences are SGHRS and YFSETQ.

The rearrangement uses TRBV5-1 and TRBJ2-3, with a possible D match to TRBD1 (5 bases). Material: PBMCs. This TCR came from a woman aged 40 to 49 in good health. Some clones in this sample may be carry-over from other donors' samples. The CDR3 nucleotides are TGCGCCAGCAGCTGGCAGGGAATCGACACAGATACGCAGTATTTT. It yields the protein CASSWQGIDTDTQYF.